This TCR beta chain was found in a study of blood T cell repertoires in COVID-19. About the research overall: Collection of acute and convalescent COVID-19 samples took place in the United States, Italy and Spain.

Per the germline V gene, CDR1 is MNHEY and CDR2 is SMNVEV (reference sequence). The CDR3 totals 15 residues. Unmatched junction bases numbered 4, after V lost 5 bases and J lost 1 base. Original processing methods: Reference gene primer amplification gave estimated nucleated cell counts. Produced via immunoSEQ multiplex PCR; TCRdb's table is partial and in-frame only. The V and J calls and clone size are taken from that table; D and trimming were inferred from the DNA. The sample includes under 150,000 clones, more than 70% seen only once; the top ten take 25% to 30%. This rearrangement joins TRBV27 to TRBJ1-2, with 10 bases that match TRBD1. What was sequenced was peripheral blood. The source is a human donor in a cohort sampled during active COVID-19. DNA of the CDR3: TGTGCCAGCAGTCTGGACAGGGGGGGTAACTATGGCTACACCTTC. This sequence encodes CASSLDRGGNYGYTF.